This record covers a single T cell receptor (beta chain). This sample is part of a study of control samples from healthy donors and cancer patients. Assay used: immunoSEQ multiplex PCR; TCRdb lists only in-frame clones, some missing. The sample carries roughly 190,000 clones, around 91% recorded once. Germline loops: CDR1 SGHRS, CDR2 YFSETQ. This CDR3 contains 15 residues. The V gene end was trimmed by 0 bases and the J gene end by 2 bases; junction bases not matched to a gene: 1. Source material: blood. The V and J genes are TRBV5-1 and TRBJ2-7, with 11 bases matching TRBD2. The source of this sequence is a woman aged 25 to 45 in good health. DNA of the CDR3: TGCGCCAGCAGCTTGGGGGGACTAGCGGCCTACGAGCAGTACTTC. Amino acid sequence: CASSLGGLAAYEQYF.